This T cell receptor beta chain was recorded in a study of CD4 T cells in relation to SARS-CoV-2 and coronaviruses. Study information: After about nine days of antigen culture, PBMC TCR beta CDR3s were sequenced. Controls used an HIV-1 Nef peptide pool or no peptide.

Method: immunoSEQ multiplex PCR; TCRdb's copy keeps in-frame clones and lacks some. The table records about 15,000 clones, 75% to 85% of them present only once. Germline assignment: CDR1 LGHDT and CDR2 YNNKEL (reference sequence). The CDR3 is 14 residues long. Trimming took 3 bases from V and 4 from J, leaving 10 bases between them. Unexposed donor CD4+ T cells date from 2011-2018, before the COVID-19 pandemic. CD4+ T cells were isolated from the cells after more than 8 days of culture. Comments on this clone: The antigen is unknown.

The TCR originated in a human donor in good health. Material for sequencing was CD4+ T cells from PBMCs, cultured in vitro. The chain couples TRBV3-1 (or the pseudogene TRBV3-2) to TRBJ1-5, with D possibly matching TRBD1 (5 bases). The CDR3 sequence is CASSHEGVNQPQHF. The CDR3, as DNA: TGTGCCAGCAGCCATGAAGGGGTGAATCAGCCCCAGCATTTT.